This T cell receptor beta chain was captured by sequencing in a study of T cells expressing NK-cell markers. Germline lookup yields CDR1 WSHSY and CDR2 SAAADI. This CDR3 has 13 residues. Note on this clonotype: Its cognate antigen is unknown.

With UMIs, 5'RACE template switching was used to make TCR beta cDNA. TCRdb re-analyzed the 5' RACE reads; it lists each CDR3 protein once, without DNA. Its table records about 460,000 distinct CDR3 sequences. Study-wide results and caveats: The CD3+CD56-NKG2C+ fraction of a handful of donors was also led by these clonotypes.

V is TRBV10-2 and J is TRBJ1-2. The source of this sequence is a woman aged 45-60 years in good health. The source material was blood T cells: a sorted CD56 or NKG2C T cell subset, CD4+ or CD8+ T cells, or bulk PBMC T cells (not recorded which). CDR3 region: CASSEMRGGGYTF.